What follows are 17 T cell receptor beta chains derived from one specimen sequenced in a study of cytomegalovirus exposure and HLA in healthy donors. Assay: immunoSEQ multiplex PCR; the TCRdb copy retains only in-frame clones and omits some. The repertoire consists of approximately 240,000 clones, with about 90% occurring once and the leading ten covering 1% to 1.2%. The sequenced material came from PBMCs. The receptors here all came from a woman aged 18-29 years in good health and CMV-seronegative.

J is TRBJ2-5 and V is TRBV19; maybe TRBD1 (6 bases). Per the germline V gene, CDR1 is LNHDA and CDR2 is SQIVND (reference sequence). CDR3 length: 13 residues. Trimming shortened V by 6 bases and J by 3 bases, and 11 bases separated the two germline ends. This CDR3 is CASRTTGKETQYF. For the CDR3, the DNA is TGTGCCAGTAGAACCACAGGGAAAGAGACCCAGTACTTC.

V and J are TRBV7-8 and TRBJ2-7; 7 bases are a match to TRBD2. This CDR3 region has 16 residues. Trimming at V came to 1 base and at J to 7 bases, leaving 13 bases not matched to a gene. Germline V gives CDR1 SGHVS, CDR2 FQNEAQ. CDR3 coding DNA: TGTGCCAGCAGCTTAGGCGGGAGCAATCTCTGGGGTGAGCAGTACTTC. It codes for CASSLGGSNLWGEQYF.

The rearrangement joins TRBV11-3 to TRBJ2-3; D possibly corresponds to TRBD2 (6 bases). V was pared by 8 bases and J by 6 bases, with 12 bases between. In germline, CDR1 is SGHNT, CDR2 YENEEA. The CDR3 consists of 12 residues. The CDR3 DNA follows: TGTGCCAGCTCAACGGAGGGGGATACGCAGTATTTT. This sequence encodes CASSTEGDTQYF.

This chain links TRBV2 with TRBJ1-1; 11 bases line up with TRBD1. J was trimmed by 10 bases and V by 5 bases; bases with no gene match: 6. Germline V lookup: CDR1 SNHLY, CDR2 FYNNEI. The length of the CDR3 is 13 residues. In DNA, the CDR3 is TGTGCCAGCAGTTCAGGGACAGGGGGGCGAGCTTTCTTT. Its protein product is CASSSGTGGRAFF.

V gene TRBV6-5 combines with J gene TRBJ1-1, with TRBD1 matching 8 bases. In germline, CDR1 is MNHEY, CDR2 SVGAGI. V shed 2 bases, J shed 1 base, and the junction held 6 bases outside the gene matches. The CDR3 runs to 16 residues. For the CDR3, the DNA is TGTGCCAGCAGTTACGCAGGGGGCCCAGGGAACACTGAAGCTTTCTTT. This codes for CASSYAGGPGNTEAFF.

V is TRBV27 and J is TRBJ2-1; no clear D. This CDR3 is 11 amino acids long. The V end was cut by 5 bases, the J end by 12 bases, with 11 bases between. The V gene's germline CDR1 is MNHEY and CDR2 SMNVEV (reference sequence). The CDR3 protein is CASSSTIRQFF. Written as DNA, the CDR3 is TGTGCCAGCAGTAGCACGATCCGGCAGTTCTTC.

The chain couples TRBV4-1 to TRBJ2-5; 7 positions match TRBD1. There are 14 residues in the CDR3. The junction had 11 bases not matched to a gene; V was cut back by 8 bases and J by 5 bases. From germline, CDR1 is MGHRA and CDR2 YSYEKL. The CDR3 nucleotides are TGCGCCAGCCGCCGACAGGGAAATATCGAGACCCAGTACTTC. Its translation is CASRRQGNIETQYF.

The CDR3 here is CASSREATDTQYF. The CDR3 DNA follows: TGTGCCAGCAGCCGGGAGGCCACAGATACGCAGTATTTT. V gene TRBV7-2 combines with J gene TRBJ2-3; the match to TRBD2 covers 7 bases. The CDR3 totals 13 residues. Germline V gene lookup returns CDR1 SGHTA and CDR2 FQGNSA. The J segment lost 2 bases and the V segment lost 5 bases, leaving 1 base of the junction unmatched.

This chain joins TRBV7-9 and TRBJ1-3; D is uncertain. V was cut by 5 bases and J by 3 bases, with 5 bases left in between. CDR1 and CDR2 (germline): SEHNR, FQNEAQ (reference sequence). CDR3 size: 12 residues. CDR3 region: CASSLLGNTIYF. CDR3 in DNA: TGTGCCAGCAGCCTTCTTGGAAACACCATATATTTT.

The V call is TRBV27, the J call TRBJ1-5; D might be TRBD1 (5 bases). From germline, CDR1 is MNHEY and CDR2 SMNVEV (reference sequence). This CDR3 spans 14 amino acids. The germline V and J ends were trimmed by 6 bases and 0 bases, with 9 bases remaining between them. For the CDR3, the DNA is TGTGCCAGCAGGGGGCCAGCTAGCAATCAGCCCCAGCATTTT. Amino acid sequence: CASRGPASNQPQHF.

V gene TRBV27 combines with J gene TRBJ1-2, with 8 bases fitting TRBD1. The CDR3 totals 15 residues. V was clipped by 2 bases and J by 2 bases; unmatched bases: 4. The germline gives CDR1 MNHEY, CDR2 SMNVEV (reference sequence). DNA for the CDR3: TGTGCCAGCAGTTTAGGCGGGACAGGCAACTATGGCTACACCTTC. Translation gives CASSLGGTGNYGYTF.

The V call is TRBV5-4, the J call TRBJ2-3; the D gene is possibly TRBD1 (6 bases). V lost 3 bases and J lost 4, with 9 bases in between. Germline lookup yields CDR1 SGHNT and CDR2 YYREEE (reference sequence). The CDR3 contains 13 residues. In nucleotides, the CDR3 is TGTGCCAGCAGCTCCAGGGGATCAGATACGCAGTATTTT. Residues: CASSSRGSDTQYF. Filled out from reference TRBV5-4 and TRBJ2-3, the complete variable domain reads ETGVTQSPTHLIKTRGQQVTLRCSSQSGHNTVSWYQQALGQGPQFIFQYYREEENGRGNFPPRFSGLQFPNYSSELNVNALELDDSALYLCASSSRGSDTQYFGPGTRLTVL.

This CDR3 reads CASTDNEQFF. DNA of the CDR3: TGTGCCTCGACAGACAATGAGCAGTTCTTC. The gene calls are TRBV30 and TRBJ2-1, with D possibly TRBD1 on 5 matching bases. The V and J ends lost 7 bases and 5 bases respectively, with 6 bases between them. Germline CDR1 is GTSNPN and CDR2 is SVGIG (reference sequence). This CDR3 region has 10 residues.

V and J are TRBV5-4 and TRBJ2-3; TRBD1 is a possible D gene (5 bases). The V gene lost 0 bases and the J gene lost 4 bases, with 9 bases spanning the gap. Germline values: CDR1 SGHNT, CDR2 YYREEE (reference sequence). This CDR3 comprises 14 residues. CDR3 sequence reads: CASSLVEGADTQYF. DNA for the CDR3: TGTGCCAGCAGCTTGGTAGAAGGGGCAGATACGCAGTATTTT. Based on the CDR3 plus reference TRBV5-4 and TRBJ2-3, the full variable domain is ETGVTQSPTHLIKTRGQQVTLRCSSQSGHNTVSWYQQALGQGPQFIFQYYREEENGRGNFPPRFSGLQFPNYSSELNVNALELDDSALYLCASSLVEGADTQYFGPGTRLTVL.

The chain recombines TRBV27 with TRBJ1-3; D remains unclear. Trimming took off 6 bases at V and 4 bases at J, with 10 bases between the two ends. This CDR3 is 13 amino acids long. Germline V gives CDR1 MNHEY, CDR2 SMNVEV (reference sequence). The CDR3, as DNA: TGTGCCAGCAGCCCAATGCAGGGAAACACCATATATTTT. Its translation: CASSPMQGNTIYF.

The rearrangement links TRBV9 to TRBJ2-1, with TRBD1 matching over 7 bases. Germline V gene sequence: CDR1 SGDLS, CDR2 YYNGEE. With 1 base clipped from V and 4 bases from J, the junction kept 8 bases outside the gene matches. This CDR3 is 16 amino acids long. The CDR3 region is CASSVIGDRVYNEQFF. CDR3 coding DNA: TGTGCCAGCAGCGTAATAGGTGACAGGGTATACAATGAGCAGTTCTTC.

V gene TRBV4-2 combines with J gene TRBJ2-3, with TRBD2 identical over 9 bases. V was clipped by 3 bases and J by 3 bases; unmatched bases: 4. The CDR3 covers 15 residues. Per the germline V gene, CDR1 is LGHNA and CDR2 is YNFKEQ. CDR3 residues: CASSQGAGGTDTQYF. CDR3 coding DNA: TGTGCCAGCAGCCAGGGAGCGGGAGGAACAGATACGCAGTATTTT.